The rows below give T cell receptor beta chains drawn from one sample of a study of sequential checkpoint blockade in melanoma. Method: immunoSEQ multiplex PCR; TCRdb's copy keeps in-frame clones and lacks some. The table records some 20,000 clones, 75% to 85% of them present only once. The source material was CD8+ T cells sorted from blood (inferred from file names), sampled from a patient given nivolumab and ipilimumab in sequence. These receptors were taken from a human donor with melanoma. CDR3s include the opening cysteine and the closing phenylalanine or tryptophan. A D gene is named only where the DNA matches it firmly. Size values are once, few and many counts, or a class for expanded clones, and some rows have none.

TRBJ2-7	TRBD1	.	TRBV28	14	CASSFRDRDYEQYF	TGTGCCAGCAGTTTTCGGGACAGGGACTACGAGCAGTACTTC
TRBJ1-4	.	few	TRBV7-9	11	CASRRDEKLFF	TGTGCCAGCAGGCGCGATGAAAAACTGTTTTTT
TRBJ1-1	.	.	TRBV30	16	CAWSFTGHLLNTEAFF	TGTGCCTGGAGTTTTACGGGACACCTCCTGAACACTGAAGCTTTCTTT
TRBJ2-7	TRBD2	.	TRBV11-3	17	CASGSWREVYLIYEQYF	TGTGCCAGCGGTAGCTGGCGGGAGGTTTATCTGATCTACGAGCAGTACTTC
TRBJ1-2	.	.	TRBV4-2	15	CASSQELKTGEGYTF	TGTGCCAGCAGCCAAGAGCTAAAGACTGGGGAGGGCTACACCTTC
TRBJ1-2	TRBD1	.	TRBV7-8	15	CASSPSVGQEYGYTF	TGTGCCAGCAGCCCTTCCGTGGGACAGGAATATGGCTACACCTTC
TRBJ1-2	TRBD1	.	TRBV28	15	CASSFRTGGGYGYTF	TGTGCCAGCAGTTTTCGGACAGGAGGAGGCTATGGCTACACCTTC
TRBJ2-7	.	.	TRBV6-5	14	CASSPDSLSYEQYF	TGTGCCAGCAGTCCGGACAGCCTATCCTACGAGCAGTACTTC
TRBJ2-3	.	.	TRBV28	12	CASSLREDTQYF	TGTGCCAGCAGTTTGCGAGAGGATACGCAGTATTTT
TRBJ2-7	TRBD1	.	TRBV10-3	17	CAISGPDIPGQSYEQYF	TGTGCCATCAGTGGCCCAGACATACCGGGACAGAGCTACGAGCAGTACTTC
TRBJ2-7	TRBD2	.	TRBV2	14	CASTLLAGGVEQYF	TGTGCCAGCACCCTCCTAGCGGGAGGCGTCGAGCAGTACTTC
TRBJ1-5	TRBD1	.	TRBV10-3	16	CAISDLGQGAGQPQHF	TGTGCCATCAGTGATCTGGGACAGGGGGCAGGTCAGCCCCAGCATTTT
TRBJ2-7	.	.	TRBV6-1	15	CASSEGQGETYEQYF	TGTGCCAGCAGTGAAGGGCAGGGTGAGACCTACGAGCAGTACTTC
TRBJ1-1	TRBD1	.	TRBV19	14	CASTSTGGNTEAFF	TGTGCCAGTACCTCTACAGGGGGTAACACTGAAGCTTTCTTT
TRBJ1-3	.	.	TRBV5-8	15	CASSPPGGTGNTIYF	TGTGCCAGCAGCCCCCCGGGGGGGACTGGAAACACCATATATTTT
TRBJ2-1	TRBD2	.	TRBV4-1	16	CASSSLAGDSYNEQFF	TGCGCCAGCAGTTCCCTAGCGGGAGACTCCTACAATGAGCAGTTCTTC